The present T cell receptor (beta chain) was sequenced within a study of T-cell reconstitution after alpha-beta-depleted transplantation in children. V lost 4 bases and J lost 4, with 9 bases in between. In germline, CDR1 is SGHDT, CDR2 YYEEEE. CDR3 length equals 13 residues. Preparing the TCRbeta library involved the use of unique molecular identifiers. TCRdb called the PCR reads again in MiXCR, with one record for every CDR3 protein. The data hold 500,000 to 600,000 distinct CDR3 sequences, with 30% to 35% observed a single time. This clonotype has a handful of counts. The clonotype comes from a human donor who donated a stem cell graft to a child with aplastic anemia. The V gene is TRBV5-6, the J gene TRBJ2-1; D might be TRBD2 (6 bases). This material consisted of PBMCs from the stem cell graft donor, taken from the stem cell graft. The DNA for the CDR3 is TGTGCCAGCAGCGGAGGACTATACAATGAGCAGTTCTTC. Amino acids: CASSGGLYNEQFF.